One and the same sample provided the 30 T cell receptor beta chains below, sequenced in a study of blood T cells in healthy people across ages. A second PCR of roughly 7 to 11 cycles used a sample-barcoded 5' primer and a J-beta primer mix. TCRdb passed the 5' RACE reads through MiXCR, listing each CDR3 protein once. The sample lists around 1.5 million distinct CDR3 sequences, roughly 59% occurring once. Sequenced input: blood. These receptors all stem from a young man in good health.

This clonotype appeared a few times. The chain has TRBV5-1 and TRBJ2-1, with 7 bases that match TRBD1. V shed 4 bases and J 5 bases; nucleotides not matched to a gene: 9. The CDR3 loop spans 15 amino acids. Germline assignment: CDR1 SGHRS and CDR2 YFSETQ. CDR3 region: CASSPGDRVHNEQFF. Here the CDR3 DNA reads TGCGCCAGCAGCCCCGGGGACAGAGTTCACAATGAGCAGTTCTTC.

This clonotype came up a few times. The chain combines TRBV20-1 with TRBJ2-7; no firm D call. Germline V gene sequence: CDR1 DFQATT, CDR2 SNEGSKA (reference sequence). The V end lost 6 bases, the J end lost 1 base, and 13 bases lay between the germline ends. CDR3 length equals 13 residues. The CDR3 region is CSAQRGVSYEQYF. The CDR3 DNA is TGCAGTGCCCAGCGTGGAGTTTCCTACGAGCAGTACTTC.

This clonotype has at least ten counts. The chain employs TRBV12-3 or TRBV12-4 and TRBJ1-2, with 10 bases fitting TRBD1. This CDR3 spans 13 amino acids. V was clipped by 6 bases and J by 5 bases; unmatched bases: 3. CDR3 region: CASSLGQGYGYTF. The CDR3 DNA reads TGTGCCAGCAGCCTGGGACAGGGGTATGGCTACACCTTC.

The chain links TRBV19 to TRBJ2-1; D possibly corresponds to TRBD1 (6 bases). The V end was cut by 4 bases, the J end by 0 bases, with 13 bases between. Germline CDR1 and CDR2: LNHDA and SQIVND (reference sequence). The CDR3 loop spans 16 amino acids. The CDR3 is CASSTPRGSSYNEQFF. The CDR3 DNA follows: TGTGCCAGTAGTACCCCCAGGGGAAGCTCCTACAATGAGCAGTTCTTC.

The chain is built from TRBV27 and TRBJ2-7; maybe TRBD2 (7 bases). The germline V gene has CDR1 MNHEY and CDR2 SMNVEV (reference sequence). Trimming took 4 bases from V and 4 from J, leaving 17 bases between them. This CDR3 has 15 residues. CDR3 protein: CASSSPGGRGYEQYF. The CDR3 bases are TGTGCCAGCAGTTCCCCGGGGGGAAGGGGGTACGAGCAGTACTTC.

V usage is TRBV20-1 and J usage is TRBJ1-1, with D maybe TRBD1 (6 bases). The CDR3 spans 13 residues. Trimming stripped 5 bases from V and 4 bases from J, with 14 bases between. The germline V gene encodes CDR1 DFQATT and CDR2 SNEGSKA (reference sequence). CDR3 sequence (DNA): TGCAGTGCTCCTCAGGGGTTTGGCACTGAAGCTTTCTTT. Amino acids: CSAPQGFGTEAFF.

This clonotype occurred a few times. This chain links TRBV27 with TRBJ2-5; the D gene is possibly TRBD1 (5 bases). CDR1 is MNHEY and CDR2 is SMNVEV in the germline V gene (reference sequence). The CDR3 is 14 amino acids. Deletions cut 0 bases from V and 5 bases from J, with 10 bases between. The CDR3 DNA is TGTGCCAGCAGTTTATCGGTACAGGAGGAGACCCAGTACTTC. Encoded protein: CASSLSVQEETQYF.

V is TRBV29-1 and J is TRBJ2-3; D uncertain. CDR1 is SQVTM and CDR2 is ANQGSEA in the germline V gene. The CDR3 has 12 residues. V was pared by 4 bases and J by 4 bases, with 9 bases between. CDR3 amino acids: CSVVWVADTQYF. CDR3 nucleotides: TGCAGCGTTGTCTGGGTTGCAGATACGCAGTATTTT.

V and J are TRBV6-5 and TRBJ1-5; 9 nucleotides match TRBD1. The ends lost 6 bases at V and 6 bases at J; junction bases unmatched: 6. The CDR3 has 14 amino acids. Germline V lookup: CDR1 MNHEY, CDR2 SVGAGI. The CDR3 loop reads CASSPHRGPQPQHF. The CDR3, as DNA: TGTGCCAGCAGCCCACACAGGGGGCCTCAGCCCCAGCATTTT.

This clonotype was counted only a few times. This sequence joins TRBV11-2 and TRBJ2-7; 11 positions agree with TRBD1. Trimming took 6 bases from V and 3 from J; bases not matched to a gene: 4. This CDR3 has 14 amino acids. Germline CDR1 and CDR2: SGHAT and FQNNGV. Here the CDR3 reads CASSDGTGGYEQYF. In nucleotides, the CDR3 is TGTGCCAGCAGTGACGGGACAGGGGGCTACGAGCAGTACTTC.

A remark on this clonotype: This could be a read error, since a much larger clone is one nucleotide away. The chain couples TRBV20-1 to TRBJ2-7, with 10 bases aligning to TRBD2. The CDR3 contains 15 residues. From germline, CDR1 is DFQATT and CDR2 SNEGSKA (reference sequence). This CDR3 is CSARGLAGLSDEQYF. CDR3 in DNA: TGCAGTGCTAGAGGACTAGCGGGTCTCTCCGACGAGCAGTACTTC.

This rearrangement joins TRBV11-2 to TRBJ2-4; D not certain. CDR1 is SGHAT, CDR2 FQNNGV, per germline. The CDR3 is 13 residues long. V dropped 7 bases and J dropped 6 bases, with 13 bases sitting between them. CDR3: CASTPNPVNIQYF. CDR3 DNA: TGTGCCAGCACCCCAAATCCTGTAAACATTCAGTACTTC.

In its sample, this clonotype was seen a few times. This chain uses TRBV29-1 with TRBJ2-1; no reliable D call. The CDR3 length is 15 residues. Germline V lookup: CDR1 SQVTM, CDR2 ANQGSEA. V gave up 4 bases and J gave up 4 bases, with 17 bases separating them. This CDR3 reads CSVGRRDLTYNEQFF. CDR3 nucleotides: TGCAGCGTTGGCCGGCGCGACTTGACATACAATGAGCAGTTCTTC.

This clonotype has only a few counts. The chain combines TRBV29-1 with TRBJ2-1; the match to TRBD2 covers 11 bases. CDR1 is SQVTM and CDR2 is ANQGSEA in the germline V gene. Trimming removed 7 bases from V and 3 bases from J; junction bases left unmatched: 5. The CDR3 length is 14 residues. The CDR3 sequence is CSARLAGRYNEQFF. The CDR3 bases are TGCAGCGCCCGACTAGCGGGGCGCTACAATGAGCAGTTCTTC.

This chain links TRBV12-3 or TRBV12-4 with TRBJ2-3; 8 bases are shared with TRBD1. Losses at the gene ends were 5 bases for V and 5 bases for J; bases not matched to a gene: 15. The CDR3 covers 17 residues. The DNA of the CDR3 is TGTGCCAGCAGTGCTTTTATCAGGGGACAGGAGGTAGATACGCAGTATTTT. It specifies CASSAFIRGQEVDTQYF.

This chain uses TRBV4-3 with TRBJ1-2; D gene uncertain. The CDR3 consists of 15 residues. Germline-derived CDR1 and CDR2 are LGHNA and YSLEER. V was pared by 4 bases and J by 2 bases, with 14 bases between. The CDR3 nucleotides read TGCGCCAGCAGCCCGAGCCATAGTGGGAACTATGGCTACACCTTC. Amino acids: CASSPSHSGNYGYTF.

In this sample, this clonotype turned up once. The chain carries TRBV28 and TRBJ1-1, with TRBD1 identical over 9 bases. The germline gives CDR1 MDHEN, CDR2 SYDVKM. Germline trimming cut 6 bases from V and 0 bases from J; bases unmatched to any gene: 8. This CDR3 is built from 16 residues. DNA for the CDR3: TGTGCCAGCAGCCCAAAGACAGGGGGAGTGAACACTGAAGCTTTCTTT. Its protein product is CASSPKTGGVNTEAFF.

The CDR3 nucleotides read TGCAGTGCTAGGGACAGGCGCCACGAGCAGTACTTC. This encodes CSARDRRHEQYF. V is TRBV20-1 and J is TRBJ2-7; the match to TRBD1 covers 7 bases. The CDR3 spans 12 residues. Germline loops: CDR1 DFQATT, CDR2 SNEGSKA (reference sequence). V lost 3 bases and J lost 5; bases outside the gene matches: 4.

The V and J genes are TRBV28 and TRBJ2-4, with D perhaps matching TRBD1 (6 bases). Near its end, the DNA agrees better with TRBJ2-7, so the J call may be wrong. This CDR3 comprises 15 residues. Germline V gene data show CDR1 as MDHEN and CDR2 as SYDVKM. DNA of the CDR3: TGTGCCAGCACCGACCAGACAGGTCTCCCCTACGAGCAGTACTTC. This translates into CASTDQTGLPYEQYF.

The chain carries TRBV6-5 and TRBJ2-5; possible D gene TRBD1, 5 bases. This CDR3 is built from 12 residues. From germline, CDR1 is MNHEY and CDR2 SVGAGI. Deletions cut 10 bases from V and 1 base from J, with 10 bases between. In DNA, the CDR3 is TGTGCCACCGGACATTCCCAAGAGACCCAGTACTTC. It yields the protein CATGHSQETQYF.

This clonotype was counted ten times or more. The chain carries TRBV10-3 and TRBJ2-7; unclear D gene. Germline values: CDR1 ENHRY, CDR2 SYGVKD. The CDR3 length is 11 residues. V lost 2 bases, J lost 2 bases, and 1 base lay in between. Here the CDR3 reads CAISETYEQYF. CDR3 nucleotides: TGTGCCATCAGTGAGACCTACGAGCAGTACTTC.

The chain joins TRBV27 to TRBJ1-6; the D gene is possibly TRBD1 (5 bases). Germline V gene sequence: CDR1 MNHEY, CDR2 SMNVEV (reference sequence). This CDR3 has 17 amino acids. The germline V and J ends were trimmed by 3 bases and 9 bases, with 21 bases remaining between them. CDR3 in amino acids: CASSFTPTPTGGSPLHF. The DNA of the CDR3 is TGTGCCAGCAGTTTTACCCCCACTCCCACCGGGGGTTCACCCCTCCACTTT.

CDR3 nucleotide sequence: TGCAGTGCTAGTAAGGGTGATCAGCCCCAGCATTTT. Translation gives CSASKGDQPQHF. The chain recombines TRBV20-1 with TRBJ1-5; no clear D. V was shortened by 3 bases and J by 5 bases, with 8 bases between the two germline ends. Germline CDR1 DFQATT, CDR2 SNEGSKA (reference sequence). The CDR3 is made up of 12 amino acids.

The chain has TRBV2 and TRBJ2-2; D not resolved. The CDR3 is made up of 15 amino acids. V was pared by 1 base and J by 6 bases, with 12 bases between. Germline CDR1 reads SNHLY; CDR2 reads FYNNEI. CDR3 nucleotides: TGTGCCAGCAGTGAAGGAACCAAGCCCCCCGGGGAGCTGTTTTTT. Its protein product is CASSEGTKPPGELFF.

In this sample, this clonotype turned up a few times. V is TRBV7-2 and J is TRBJ2-7, with 7 bases fitting TRBD1. Trimming took 2 bases from V and 7 from J; bases not matched to a gene: 5. The CDR3 length is 13 residues. Germline V CDR1 and CDR2: SGHTA, FQGNSA. The CDR3 DNA reads TGTGCCAGCAGCTTATACGACAGGGCGGAGCAGTACTTC. Translating it yields CASSLYDRAEQYF.

The chain carries TRBV6-2 or TRBV6-3 and TRBJ2-1, with a possible D match to TRBD1 (5 bases). The J call may be incorrect, as the DNA end agrees better with TRBJ2-7. The CDR3 runs to 13 residues. Germline V gives CDR1 MNHEY, CDR2 SVGEGT. The DNA for the CDR3 is TGTGCCAGCACCGACGTGGGGCAATACGAGCAGTACTTC. Its translation: CASTDVGQYEQYF.

The chain joins TRBV29-1 to TRBJ2-1; 7 bases map to TRBD2. The better agreement between TRBJ2-7 and the DNA end casts doubt on the J call. In germline, CDR1 is SQVTM, CDR2 ANQGSEA. CDR3 length equals 14 residues. The CDR3 reads CSSSGTTTYNEQYF. In DNA, the CDR3 is TGCAGCAGTTCCGGGACTACCACCTACAATGAGCAGTACTTC.

This chain links TRBV15 with TRBJ2-1; 7 bases map to TRBD2. After removal of 3 bases from V and 3 bases from J, the junction contained 5 bases not matched to a gene. Germline lookup yields CDR1 LNHNV and CDR2 YYDKDF (reference sequence). The CDR3 consists of 15 residues. The CDR3 loop is CATSSRASGYNEQFF. The CDR3 DNA is TGTGCCACCAGCAGTCGGGCTAGCGGCTACAATGAGCAGTTCTTC.

This clonotype was seen once. This sequence joins TRBV6-5 and TRBJ2-1, with 9 positions matching TRBD2. The CDR3 has 15 amino acids. The V and J ends lost 0 bases and 10 bases, in that order; junction bases with no gene match: 7. Germline-derived CDR1 and CDR2 are MNHEY and SVGAGI. As DNA, the CDR3 is TGTGCCAGCAGTTACTCGAGTCTAGCGGGATTGGAGCAGTTCTTC. Translated, it gives CASSYSSLAGLEQFF.

The V and J genes are TRBV15 and TRBJ2-3, with unresolved D. V was pared by 1 base and J by 2 bases, with 13 bases between. The CDR3 length is 16 residues. Germline V CDR1 and CDR2: LNHNV, YYDKDF (reference sequence). This chain's CDR3 is CATSRVGQVLTDTQYF. CDR3 coding DNA: TGTGCCACCAGCAGAGTGGGCCAGGTACTCACAGATACGCAGTATTTT.